These T cell receptor beta chains were read from a single sample in a study of shared clonotypes between healthy human individuals. Here immunoSEQ multiplex PCR was the method, and the copy in TCRdb shows in-frame clones only, minus some. The sample records more than 400,000 clones, 95% to 97% being singletons. Sequencing used naive CD4+ T cells sorted from blood. Receptor source: a woman aged 25 to 39 in good health. Each CDR3 is given with its conserved first and last residue. D genes are given only for firm matches.

d_call	j_call	v_call	cdr3_aa
-	TRBJ1-4	TRBV6-1	CASLSGGGEKLFF
-	TRBJ2-7	TRBV2	CASSRSQISTYEQYF
TRBD1	TRBJ1-2	TRBV7-9	CASSFRPRDRGVNYGYTF
TRBD1	TRBJ2-7	TRBV7-9	CASSLTGTGNEQYF
-	TRBJ1-1	TRBV29-1	CSVRGVSGTEAFF
TRBD2	TRBJ2-2	TRBV4-1	CASSQMGAGGTGELFF
-	TRBJ2-7	TRBV28	CAGATGYEQYF
-	TRBJ2-7	TRBV5-6	CASSSDYEQYF
-	TRBJ2-7	TRBV28	CATRDPSKQYF
-	TRBJ2-1	TRBV9	CASSATDSSYNEQFF
-	TRBJ1-3	TRBV18	CASSPSFPSGNTIYF
TRBD1	TRBJ2-2	TRBV9	CASSVGGWGQGESGELFF
-	TRBJ1-4	TRBV12-2	CASRLANGRGDTNEKLFF
-	TRBJ1-1	TRBV28	CASSLGGGSNTEAFF
-	TRBJ1-1	TRBV20-1	CSAIWDLAAFF
-	TRBJ2-1	TRBV7-9	CASSLGGTRSLYNEQFF
-	TRBJ1-1	TRBV18	CASSPTDRTEAFF
-	TRBJ2-1	TRBV2	CASSAQSSYNEQFF
TRBD1	TRBJ1-5	TRBV6-5	CASRPDRGRNQPQHF
-	TRBJ2-2	TRBV18	CASSPQAAGELFF
TRBD2	TRBJ2-1	TRBV28	CASETSGTTYNEQFF
-	TRBJ2-7	TRBV20-1	CSARSSGEQYF
-	TRBJ2-2	TRBV5-4	CASSLASTGNTGELFF
-	TRBJ1-3	TRBV15	CATSRDLSGNTIYF
TRBD1	TRBJ2-1	TRBV9	CASGKQGDYNEQFF
-	TRBJ1-1	TRBV4-1	CASSQVPLGYLGVNTEAFF